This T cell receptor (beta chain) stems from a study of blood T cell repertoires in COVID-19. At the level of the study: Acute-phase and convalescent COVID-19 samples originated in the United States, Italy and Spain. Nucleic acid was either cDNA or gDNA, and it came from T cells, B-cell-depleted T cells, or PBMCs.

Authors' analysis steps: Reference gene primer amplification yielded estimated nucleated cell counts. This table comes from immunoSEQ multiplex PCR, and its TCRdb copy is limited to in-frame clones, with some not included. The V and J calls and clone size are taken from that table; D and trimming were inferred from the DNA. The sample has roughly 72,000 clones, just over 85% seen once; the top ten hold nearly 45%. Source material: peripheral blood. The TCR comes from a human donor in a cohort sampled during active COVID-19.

Here the CDR3 reads CASSHRSGAGSGYTF. As DNA, the CDR3 is TGTGCCAGCAGCCACCGCTCTGGGGCCGGGAGTGGCTACACCTTC. The chain is built from TRBV13 and TRBJ1-2; D perhaps matches TRBD1 (5 bases). Germline CDR1 PRHDT, CDR2 FYEKMQ (reference sequence). Trimming removed 5 bases at V and 7 bases at J, with 20 bases between. The CDR3 spans 15 residues.